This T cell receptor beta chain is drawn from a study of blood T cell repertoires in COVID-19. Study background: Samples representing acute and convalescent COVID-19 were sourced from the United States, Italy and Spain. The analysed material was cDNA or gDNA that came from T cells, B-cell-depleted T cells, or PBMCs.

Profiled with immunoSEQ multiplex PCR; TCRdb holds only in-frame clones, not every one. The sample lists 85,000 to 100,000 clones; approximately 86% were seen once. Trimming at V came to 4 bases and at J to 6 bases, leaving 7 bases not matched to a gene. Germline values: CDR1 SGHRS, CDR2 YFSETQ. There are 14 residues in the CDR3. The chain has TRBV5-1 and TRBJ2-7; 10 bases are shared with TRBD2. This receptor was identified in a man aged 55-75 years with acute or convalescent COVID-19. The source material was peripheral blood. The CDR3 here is CASSGTSGIAEQYF. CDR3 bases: TGCGCCAGCAGCGGAACTAGCGGGATTGCCGAGCAGTACTTC. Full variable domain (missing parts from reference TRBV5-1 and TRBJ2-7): KAGVTQTPRYLIKTRGQQVTLSCSPISGHRSVSWYQQTPGQGLQFLFEYFSETQRNKGNFPGRFSGRQFSNSRSEMNVSTLELGDSALYLCASSGTSGIAEQYFGPGTRLTVT.